Detailed here is one TCR beta chain. There is no known antigen for this receptor. No base quality values were provided; no much bigger clone lies one nucleotide off. A case-control design nested within a healthcare worker cohort in London, UK, was used, with weekly nasopharyngeal swab PCR tests and blood sampling performed. Healthcare workers were enrolled in the week of the UK lockdown, from 23 to 31 March 2020, and were followed every week for up to roughly 15 weeks. The record originates from a study of early T cells in non-severe SARS-CoV-2 infection (dated by TCRdb to about 2021). About the study as a whole: Because TCR sequencing was done on bulk RNA from unsorted whole blood, the alpha and beta chains could not be paired.

Broader findings and caveats from the paper: Matching against VDJdb was skewed toward anti-spike CD8 responses, likely underestimated virus-specific expansions, and missed private and CD4 specificities.

The library was generated by 5' RACE. Sequenced using a NextSeq 500. In the TCR library protocol, unique molecular identifiers were attached to individual cDNA molecules to correct for PCR bias and sequencing error. TCR alpha and beta chains were both sequenced, and the abundances of alpha and beta sequences in each sample were closely correlated with each other. The study's processing was this. Decombinator V4 was used to annotate TCR sequences for V gene, J gene and CDR3. TCRs were defined as expanded if a significant change between any two time points was detected under a Poisson model with p below 0.0001. Abundances of TCRs were expressed as counts per million after normalisation to the total number of TCRs sequenced in each sample. MAIT TCRs were defined by TRAV1-2 paired with TRAJ12, TRAJ20 or TRAJ33, and iNKT TCRs by TRAV10 paired with TRAJ18. VDJdb, accessed on 1 November 2021, was searched for TCRs annotated for CMV, EBV and SARS-CoV-2, and TCRs annotated for more than one antigen were excluded. TCRdb reprocessing: public reads trimmed at Q25 with fastp, clones called with MiXCR, in-frame beta chains kept. When rows share a CDR3 protein, they turn into one entry using the most common DNA and genes. It is TCRdb's table, rather than the study itself, that gives the V and J calls and clone size. This sample has some 77,000 distinct CDR3 sequences in its table, and 9.5% to 15% of those were observed once. Together, the top ten hold about 1.1% of the sample.

Relative to germline, V is 3 bases shorter and J is 1 base shorter, with 18 bases between their ends. The cysteine opens and the phenylalanine closes a CDR3 of 17 amino acids. The retained sequence is limited to the CDR3, 51 bases, with the frame set at the first base. What was sequenced was whole blood. Recombination joined TRBV23-1 with TRBJ2-5, with TRBD1 perhaps the D gene, on 7 matching bases. TRBV23-1 is filed as an ORF, its function uncertain. The clonotype comes from an adult who was a healthcare worker with PCR-confirmed SARS-CoV-2 infection or an uninfected control (not recorded which). CDR3 sequence: CASSHSAGTASQETQYF. At the DNA level, the sequence is TGCGCCAGCAGTCATTCGGCGGGGACAGCCTCCCAAGAGACCCAGTACTTC.